Described below is a single TCR beta chain sequence and its context. Antigen: not known. This sample is part of a study of immune cell composition in non-small cell lung cancer. Notes on the study in general: Clones >0.5% enriched in tumour were rarer in adenocarcinoma (around 35%) than squamous (about 80%).

V was clipped by 4 bases and J by 5 bases; unmatched bases: 15. This CDR3 comprises 17 residues. The germline V gene encodes CDR1 SGHRS and CDR2 YFSETQ. Assay: immunoSEQ multiplex PCR; the TCRdb copy retains only in-frame clones and omits some. The sample includes around 8,000 clones, about 72% seen only once; the top ten take approximately 7.7%. The sample taken for sequencing was lung tumor tissue. This receptor was taken from a human donor with non-small cell lung cancer. This rearrangement joins TRBV5-1 to TRBJ1-2, with 9 nucleotides matching TRBD1. The CDR3 nucleotides are TGCGCCAGCAGCCACGGACAGGGGACTACTTCTTGGTATGGCTACACCTTC. Translating it yields CASSHGQGTTSWYGYTF.